This T cell receptor beta chain was sequenced in a study of cytomegalovirus exposure and HLA in healthy donors. Study context: As an earlier analysis found, about 179 million T cells yielded about 100 million unique TCR beta sequences.

The CDR3 is made up of 14 amino acids. Trimming took 2 bases from V and 11 from J, leaving 19 bases between them. CDR1 is SGHKS and CDR2 is YYEKEE in the germline V gene (reference sequence). The PCR had 60 Vbeta and 13 Jbeta primers. In the source study's methods: Later, an analysis found around 77 million unique TCR beta chains, and roughly 9.9 million of these were shared. Method: immunoSEQ multiplex PCR; TCRdb's copy keeps in-frame clones and lacks some. D and trimming were read from the DNA, whereas the V and J calls and clone size are those reported in that table. The table lists 150,000 to 200,000 clones, roughly 83% of them singletons.

This TCR was recovered from a woman aged 18-29 years in good health and CMV-seronegative. The material sequenced was PBMCs. The chain is built from TRBV5-5 and TRBJ2-5, with a possible D match to TRBD1 (6 bases). The chain's CDR3 is CASSLGVGEGEQYF. CDR3 bases: TGTGCCAGCAGCTTAGGCGTTGGAGAGGGGGAGCAGTACTTC.